The 25 T cell receptor beta chains below come from one sample, sequenced in a study of CD4 and CD8 cells across lung adenocarcinoma regions (dated by TCRdb to 2016 to 2018). Receptor amplification or capture employed PCR. Sequencing relied on a HiSeq X Ten. TCRdb applied fastp at Q25 and MiXCR to the public reads, then kept only in-frame beta chains. Duplicate CDR3 protein sequences are folded into a single record with the most common DNA and genes. Recorded for this sample are fewer than 15,000 distinct CDR3 sequences; approximately 56% of them occurred a single time. Under 40% of the sample belongs to the ten largest clones. Sequences were obtained from CD8+ T cells from the margin of a lung tumor. The cell subset or site label for this specimen denotes: tumor margin region. These receptors all stem from a female donor with lung adenocarcinoma. The CD4 and CD8 labels of this study may be unreliable.

The chain uses TRBV7-2 and TRBJ2-3; 11 nucleotides match TRBD1. The ends lost 3 bases at V and 6 bases at J; junction bases unmatched: 2. Germline assignment: CDR1 SGHTA and CDR2 FQGNSA. There are 14 residues in the CDR3. This CDR3 is CASSFWDRGDTQYF. The CDR3 DNA is TGTGCCAGCAGCTTCTGGGACAGGGGGGATACGCAGTATTTT. The whole variable domain, filled in from reference TRBV7-2 and TRBJ2-3, reads GAGVSQSPSNKVTEKGKDVELRCDPISGHTALYWYRQSLGQGLEFLIYFQGNSAPDKSGLPSDRFSAERTGGSVSTLTIQRTQQEDSAVYLCASSFWDRGDTQYFGPGTRLTVL.

V and J are TRBV4-1 and TRBJ2-3, with D possibly matching TRBD1 (5 bases). Trimming took off 7 bases at V and 5 bases at J, with 16 bases between the two ends. CDR1 is MGHRA, CDR2 YSYEKL, per germline. This CDR3 is 14 amino acids long. This CDR3 is CASNQPWGIDTQYF. For the CDR3, the DNA is TGCGCCAGCAACCAGCCGTGGGGCATAGATACGCAGTATTTT.

By sample fraction, this clonotype is medium-sized. At one end, the junction sequence differs from germline, possibly due to a read error. V is TRBV6-1 and J is TRBJ2-1; 7 bases fit TRBD1. Germline CDR1 MNHNS, CDR2 SASEGT. The CDR3 runs 11 residues. The CDR3 is CASSTTQGTLF. CDR3 DNA sequence: TGTGCCAGCAGTACAACACAGGGGACGCTCTTC.

This clonotype was recorded at least ten times. The chain couples TRBV10-3 to TRBJ2-1, with D perhaps matching TRBD2 (5 bases). The CDR3 is 15 amino acids. The ends were cut back, 6 bases at V and 1 base at J, with 13 bases in the middle. Germline V gene data show CDR1 as ENHRY and CDR2 as SYGVKD. CDR3 sequence reads: CAIRSGSNSYNEQFF. The DNA for the CDR3 is TGTGCCATCAGATCGGGGTCAAATTCCTACAATGAGCAGTTCTTC.

This clonotype was seen ten or more times. The V and J genes are TRBV5-1 and TRBJ2-1; TRBD1 matches 9 bases. The CDR3 is 14 amino acids. The V and J ends lost 5 bases and 8 bases, in that order; junction bases with no gene match: 8. CDR1 SGHRS and CDR2 YFSETQ come from the germline V gene. The CDR3 spells CASRPGQGYDEQFF. DNA of the CDR3: TGCGCCAGCAGACCGGGACAGGGATATGATGAGCAGTTCTTC.

About this clonotype itself: One junction end does not reproduce the germline sequence, and a read error may be involved. The genes are TRBV6-1 and TRBJ2-4; D is perhaps TRBD1 or TRBD2 (5 bases each). The CDR3 is 15 residues long. The germline V gene encodes CDR1 MNHNS and CDR2 SASEGT. CDR3 DNA sequence: TGTGGCAGCAGTCCGGGGCTGGGAGCCAAAAATACTCAGTACTTC. Translating it yields CGSSPGLGAKNTQYF.

This clonotype is labeled medium-sized. This rearrangement joins TRBV6-1 to TRBJ1-6, with 10 bases matching TRBD1. Trimming removed 10 bases from V and 3 bases from J; junction bases left unmatched: 6. CDR1 MNHNS and CDR2 SASEGT come from the germline V gene. The CDR3 totals 15 residues. The DNA of the CDR3 is TGTGCCACCGAGGGACAGGGGTTCTATAATTCACCCCTCCACTTT. This codes for CATEGQGFYNSPLHF.

The genes are TRBV10-3 and TRBJ2-1; D is unresolved. Trimming took off 5 bases at V and 6 bases at J, with 8 bases between the two ends. Germline V gene sequence: CDR1 ENHRY, CDR2 SYGVKD. The length of the CDR3 is 12 residues. The CDR3 protein is CAISSLPNEQFF. The CDR3 nucleotides are TGTGCCATCAGTAGCCTACCCAATGAGCAGTTCTTC.

Notes on this clonotype: A junction boundary mismatches the germline segment, possibly from a read error. The rearrangement joins TRBV6-1 to TRBJ2-5, with 8 bases matching TRBD2. The V gene's germline CDR1 is MNHNS and CDR2 SASEGT. The CDR3 length is 14 residues. The DNA for the CDR3 is TGTGCGGGCTCGGGGGGGCGAGTCGGAGATACCCAGTACTTT. It specifies CAGSGGRVGDTQYF.

The V call is TRBV6-5, the J call TRBJ2-1; a weak D match, TRBD2 (6 bases). Trimming cost V 3 bases and J 10 bases, with 16 bases left between them. CDR3 size: 14 residues. Germline V gene data show CDR1 as MNHEY and CDR2 as SVGAGI. In DNA, the CDR3 is TGTGCCAGCAGTTATAAGGTTGCGGGATGGGAGCAGTTCTTC. Its protein product is CASSYKVAGWEQFF.

Judged by abundance, this clonotype is medium-sized. The chain uses TRBV6-1 and TRBJ2-2; D perhaps matches TRBD1 (6 bases). The ends were cut back, 8 bases at V and 7 bases at J, with 14 bases in the middle. The germline V gene encodes CDR1 MNHNS and CDR2 SASEGT. This CDR3 region has 13 residues. The CDR3 sequence: CASHRPRGGELFF. As DNA, the CDR3 is TGTGCCAGCCACAGGCCCAGGGGCGGGGAGCTGTTTTTT.

The chain couples TRBV6-1 to TRBJ2-5; D is unresolved. V was trimmed by 2 bases and J by 5 bases, leaving 9 bases between them. Per the germline V gene, CDR1 is MNHNS and CDR2 is SASEGT. The CDR3 consists of 13 residues. The CDR3 coding sequence is TGTGCCAGCAGTGAAAGCCCCCCCGAGACCCAGTACTTC. It encodes CASSESPPETQYF.

Worth noting for this clonotype: An end of the junction differs from the germline gene, which may be a read error. The chain joins TRBV6-1 to TRBJ2-3; 7 bases map to TRBD1. Germline V gene sequence: CDR1 MNHNS, CDR2 SASEGT. This CDR3 is built from 16 residues. The CDR3 sequence: CASSPRGQPATDMQYF. Here the CDR3 DNA reads TGTGCCAGCAGTCCTAGGGGGCAGCCAGCCACAGATATGCAGTATTTT.

The rearrangement joins TRBV6-1 to TRBJ1-2; 7 bases match TRBD1. This CDR3 contains 14 residues. CDR1 and CDR2 from the germline V gene are MNHNS and SASEGT. Trimming cost V 5 bases and J 4 bases; bases outside gene matches: 7. This CDR3 is CASSPGTDTYGYTF. The DNA for the CDR3 is TGTGCCAGCAGTCCCGGGACAGACACCTATGGCTACACCTTC.

This clonotype occurred many times. The V call is TRBV6-5, the J call TRBJ1-1, with 10 bases that match TRBD1. V lost 2 bases to trimming and J lost 3 bases; unmatched junction nucleotides: 6. This CDR3 spans 16 amino acids. The germline V gene has CDR1 MNHEY and CDR2 SVGAGI. The CDR3 sequence: CASSYGTGAFDTEAFF. The CDR3 nucleotides read TGTGCCAGCAGTTACGGGACAGGGGCGTTCGACACTGAAGCTTTCTTT.

This clonotype was seen a handful of times. The chain is built from TRBV9 and TRBJ1-2; 8 bases map to TRBD1. This CDR3 is 18 amino acids long. Trimming at V came to 3 bases and at J to 3 bases, leaving 16 bases not matched to a gene. Per the germline V gene, CDR1 is SGDLS and CDR2 is YYNGEE. As DNA, the CDR3 is TGTGCCAGCAGCGCCCTAGCAGAGTTTAAGACAGGGGACTATGGCTACACCTTC. Protein sequence: CASSALAEFKTGDYGYTF.

Points on this clonotype: The junction differs from germline at one of its ends, possibly a read error. The chain links TRBV6-1 to TRBJ2-5; 12 bases are shared with TRBD2. Per germline, CDR1 MNHNS and CDR2 SASEGT. The CDR3 length is 16 residues. The CDR3 reads CASSALSSGGEDAQSF. The CDR3 nucleotides read TGTGCCAGCAGCGCTCTCTCTAGCGGGGGGGAAGACGCCCAGTCTTTC.

Details on this clonotype: Germline is not matched at one junction end, which may reflect a read error. The chain recombines TRBV10-2 with TRBJ2-4; TRBD1 is a possible D gene (6 bases). CDR1 WSHSY and CDR2 SAAADI come from the germline V gene. The CDR3 totals 13 residues. The CDR3 here is CASGLGDKNIQYF. The DNA for the CDR3 is TGCGCCTCGGGGCTAGGGGACAAAAATATTCAGTACTTC.

This chain joins TRBV7-2 and TRBJ2-5, with a tentative D call TRBD1 (6 bases). The V gene lost 8 bases and the J gene lost 1 base, with 20 bases spanning the gap. This CDR3 is built from 16 residues. Germline CDR1 and CDR2: SGHTA and FQGNSA. The CDR3 region has the DNA TGTGCCAGCGGGGCCTCTGGGGGCCGGGCCCAAGAGACCCAGTACTTC. Residues: CASGASGGRAQETQYF.

The chain recombines TRBV6-1 with TRBJ2-2, with D hard to call. Between the trimmed V and J ends, which lost 2 bases and 7 bases, there was a span of 5 bases. CDR1 MNHNS and CDR2 SASEGT come from the germline V gene. CDR3 size: 12 residues. The CDR3 sequence: CASSESFGELFF. In nucleotides, the CDR3 is TGTGCCAGCAGTGAAAGTTTCGGGGAGCTGTTTTTT.

This clonotype showed up many times. The V gene is TRBV6-5, the J gene TRBJ2-1, with D unclear. From germline, CDR1 is MNHEY and CDR2 SVGAGI. The CDR3 contains 12 residues. Trimming removed 5 bases at V and 8 bases at J, with 10 bases between. For the CDR3, the DNA is TGTGCCAGCAGTCCTCCCAAGTATGAGCAGTTCTTC. Its translation: CASSPPKYEQFF.

V and J are TRBV12-3 or TRBV12-4 and TRBJ2-1; weak D call: TRBD2 (6 bases). This CDR3 contains 13 residues. V was trimmed by 3 bases and J by 11 bases, leaving 14 bases between them. The DNA of the CDR3 is TGTGCCAGCAGTTTTGTGATCGGGGGACAGCAGTTCTTC. Translation: CASSFVIGGQQFF.

This clonotype appeared once. The J gene is TRBJ2-1, the V gene TRBV12-3 or TRBV12-4; TRBD1 aligns across 12 bases. The assigned J gene may be wrong: the sequence end matches TRBJ2-7 better. CDR3 size: 14 residues. The CDR3, as DNA: TGTGCCAGCAGTTTGGGACAGGGGGCTGGGGAGCAGTACTTC. Residues: CASSLGQGAGEQYF.

The V call is TRBV6-1, the J call TRBJ2-4; TRBD1 matches at 7 bases. The V segment lost 6 bases and the J segment 13 bases; nucleotides outside the gene matches: 18. The length of the CDR3 is 15 residues. CDR1 is MNHNS, CDR2 SASEGT, per germline. The CDR3: CASRRGLRFKNTQYF. CDR3 coding DNA: TGTGCCAGCAGAAGGGGGCTGAGATTCAAAAACACGCAGTACTTC.

This clonotype appeared many times. This chain links TRBV11-2 with TRBJ2-5; D possibly corresponds to TRBD2 (6 bases). Germline CDR1 reads SGHAT; CDR2 reads FQNNGV. V was cut by 6 bases and J by 4 bases, with 9 bases left in between. CDR3 length equals 12 residues. CDR3 region: CASSPGLETQYF. CDR3 sequence (DNA): TGTGCCAGCAGTCCGGGACTAGAGACCCAGTACTTC.